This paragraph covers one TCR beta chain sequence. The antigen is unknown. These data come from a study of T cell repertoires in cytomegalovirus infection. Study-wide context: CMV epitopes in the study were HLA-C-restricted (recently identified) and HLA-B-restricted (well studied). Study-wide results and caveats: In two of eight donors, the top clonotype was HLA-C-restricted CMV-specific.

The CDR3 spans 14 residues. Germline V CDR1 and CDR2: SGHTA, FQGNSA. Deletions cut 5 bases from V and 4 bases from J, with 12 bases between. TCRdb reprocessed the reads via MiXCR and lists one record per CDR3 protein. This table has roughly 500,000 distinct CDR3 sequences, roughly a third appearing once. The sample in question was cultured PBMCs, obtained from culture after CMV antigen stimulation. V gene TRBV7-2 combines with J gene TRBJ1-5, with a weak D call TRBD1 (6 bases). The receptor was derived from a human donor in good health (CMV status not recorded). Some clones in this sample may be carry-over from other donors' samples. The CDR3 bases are TGTGCCAGCAGCATATTAGACAGGAATCAGCCCCAGCATTTT. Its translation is CASSILDRNQPQHF.